One and the same sample provided the 21 T cell receptor beta chains below, sequenced in a study of cytomegalovirus exposure and HLA in healthy donors. Produced via immunoSEQ multiplex PCR; TCRdb's table is partial and in-frame only. The table has some 240,000 clones, roughly 87% seen once. Sequencing was performed on PBMCs. These receptor sequences come from a woman under 30 in good health and CMV-seropositive.

The chain employs TRBV5-4 and TRBJ1-1, with D possibly being TRBD1 (5 bases). Germline assignment: CDR1 SGHNT and CDR2 YYREEE (reference sequence). The CDR3 is 13 amino acids. Trimming took off 3 bases at V and 0 bases at J, with 6 bases between the two ends. Here the CDR3 reads CASSSRVNTEAFF. DNA of the CDR3: TGTGCCAGCAGCTCCAGGGTGAACACTGAAGCTTTCTTT.

CDR3 amino acids: CASSLRTSGSSNEQFF. The CDR3 DNA reads TGCGCCAGCAGCTTGCGGACTAGCGGGAGCTCCAATGAGCAGTTCTTC. The chain links TRBV5-1 to TRBJ2-1; 13 bases are shared with TRBD2. V gave up 1 base and J gave up 6 bases; unmatched junction bases: 4. The CDR3 has 16 residues. Per the germline V gene, CDR1 is SGHRS and CDR2 is YFSETQ.

The chain links TRBV5-5 to TRBJ2-1, with D perhaps matching TRBD2 (6 bases). V was cut by 3 bases and J by 4 bases, with 23 bases left in between. Germline V CDR1 and CDR2: SGHKS, YYEKEE (reference sequence). CDR3 length: 18 amino acids. Here the CDR3 DNA reads TGTGCCAGCAGCTCCATTTCCGGGGGAAGGTCTAGGTACAATGAGCAGTTCTTC. Its protein product is CASSSISGGRSRYNEQFF. Full variable domain (remainder filled in from reference TRBV5-5 and TRBJ2-1): DAGVTQSPTHLIKTRGQQVTLRCSPISGHKSVSWYQQVLGQGPQFIFQYYEKEERGRGNFPDRFSARQFPNYSSELNVNALLLGDSALYLCASSSISGGRSRYNEQFFGPGTRLTVL.

The rearrangement links TRBV10-1 to TRBJ2-1; D possibly corresponds to TRBD2 (5 bases). The germline V gene has CDR1 WNHNN and CDR2 SYGVQD (reference sequence). The ends were cut back, 2 bases at V and 0 bases at J, with 11 bases in the middle. The CDR3 length is 16 residues. The CDR3 sequence is CASSEVPGSSYNEQFF. As DNA, the CDR3 is TGCGCCAGCAGTGAGGTCCCGGGGAGCTCCTACAATGAGCAGTTCTTC.

This chain joins TRBV19 and TRBJ2-5; D remains unclear. V shed 2 bases and J shed 4 bases, with 5 bases lying between them. CDR1 LNHDA and CDR2 SQIVND come from the germline V gene (reference sequence). CDR3 size: 12 residues. Here the CDR3 reads CASSISSETQYF. Here the CDR3 DNA reads TGTGCCAGTAGTATATCATCAGAGACCCAGTACTTC.

The chain joins TRBV30 to TRBJ1-1, with a tentative D call TRBD1 (6 bases). CDR3 length: 14 residues. V lost 5 bases and J lost 7, with 20 bases in between. Germline assignment: CDR1 GTSNPN and CDR2 SVGIG (reference sequence). The chain's CDR3 is CAWLKGGGRNEAFF. In DNA form, the CDR3 reads TGTGCCTGGCTAAAAGGGGGGGGGCGGAATGAAGCTTTCTTT.

The chain employs TRBV29-1 and TRBJ1-4; 10 bases match TRBD1. Losses at the gene ends were 8 bases for V and 2 bases for J; bases not matched to a gene: 11. The CDR3 runs to 16 residues. CDR1 is SQVTM, CDR2 ANQGSEA, per germline. The CDR3 reads CSFSGTGDETNEKLFF. The CDR3, as DNA: TGCAGCTTCTCCGGGACAGGGGATGAGACTAATGAAAAACTGTTTTTT.

Many counts were recorded for this clone. This chain's CDR3 is CASGPQGAGNQPQHF. CDR3 DNA: TGTGCCAGCGGACCCCAGGGGGCGGGCAATCAGCCCCAGCATTTT. The J gene is TRBJ1-5, the V gene TRBV28; 8 bases are shared with TRBD1. The CDR3 loop spans 15 amino acids. Germline V gives CDR1 MDHEN, CDR2 SYDVKM. The J segment lost 2 bases and the V segment lost 8 bases, leaving 8 bases of the junction unmatched.

The V call is TRBV15, the J call TRBJ2-7, with 12 bases that match TRBD2. The J segment lost 4 bases and the V segment lost 0 bases, leaving 10 bases of the junction unmatched. From germline, CDR1 is LNHNV and CDR2 YYDKDF (reference sequence). This CDR3 contains 18 residues. The CDR3 DNA reads as TGTGCCACCAGCAGAGATTTGGCTAGCGGGAGGGCCATGTACGAGCAGTACTTC. Amino acid sequence: CATSRDLASGRAMYEQYF.

J is TRBJ2-1 and V is TRBV4-1; TRBD2 matches at 7 bases. This CDR3 has 17 residues. J was trimmed by 1 base and V by 4 bases; bases with no gene match: 10. Germline V gives CDR1 MGHRA, CDR2 YSYEKL. The CDR3 protein is CASSRPAGSGSYNEQFF. CDR3 DNA: TGCGCCAGCAGCCGACCCGCGGGTAGCGGGTCCTACAATGAGCAGTTCTTC.

This chain connects TRBV28 to TRBJ1-1; D perhaps matches TRBD1 (5 bases). CDR3 length: 15 residues. Looked up from germline, CDR1 is MDHEN and CDR2 is SYDVKM. Trimming took off 3 bases at V and 0 bases at J, with 11 bases between the two ends. DNA for the CDR3: TGTGCCAGCAGTTTGGGGCCTGACCTGAACACTGAAGCTTTCTTT. Translated: CASSLGPDLNTEAFF.

This chain links TRBV19 with TRBJ2-3; 7 bases are shared with TRBD2. Germline CDR1 reads LNHDA; CDR2 reads SQIVND (reference sequence). Trimming at V came to 2 bases and at J to 5 bases, leaving 7 bases not matched to a gene. The CDR3 sequence is 15 residues long. CDR3 protein: CASSITSARLDTQYF. The CDR3, as DNA: TGTGCCAGTAGTATAACTAGCGCTCGACTAGATACGCAGTATTTT.

This clone was observed a few times. This chain joins TRBV2 and TRBJ1-5, with a weak D call TRBD1 (5 bases). V was pared by 3 bases and J by 9 bases, with 9 bases between. The CDR3 is 12 residues long. From germline, CDR1 is SNHLY and CDR2 FYNNEI. CDR3 bases: TGTGCCAGCAGTGACAGGGCCTTGCCCCAGCATTTT. Amino acids: CASSDRALPQHF.

The rearrangement uses TRBV28 and TRBJ2-5; no clear D gene. The CDR3 contains 12 residues. The V gene lost 1 base and the J gene lost 6 bases, with 6 bases spanning the gap. Germline V gene sequence: CDR1 MDHEN, CDR2 SYDVKM. This CDR3 reads CASSLSVQTQYF. The CDR3 nucleotides are TGTGCCAGCAGTTTATCGGTCCAGACCCAGTACTTC.

This sequence joins TRBV7-9 and TRBJ2-2, with D unclear. The CDR3 consists of 13 residues. Germline V CDR1 and CDR2: SEHNR, FQNEAQ (reference sequence). V lost 6 bases to trimming and J lost 6 bases, with 11 bases between them. DNA for the CDR3: TGTGCCAGCAGGACCAGCGAGGCCGGGGAGCTGTTTTTT. This encodes CASRTSEAGELFF.

The CDR3 protein is CASSRGQGAYNEQFF. The CDR3 DNA is TGCGCCAGCAGCCGTGGACAGGGGGCCTACAATGAGCAGTTCTTC. The chain links TRBV5-1 to TRBJ2-1, with 10 bases identical to TRBD1. From germline, CDR1 is SGHRS and CDR2 YFSETQ. J lost 2 bases, V lost 4 bases, and 3 bases had no gene match. The CDR3 extends over 15 amino acids.

This chain uses TRBV13 with TRBJ1-1; 7 nucleotides align to TRBD1. Per the germline V gene, CDR1 is PRHDT and CDR2 is FYEKMQ (reference sequence). With V trimmed by 5 bases and J by 6 bases, 6 bases remained unmatched. This CDR3 has 13 amino acids. The CDR3 loop is CASSPQGGPEAFF. The DNA for the CDR3 is TGTGCCAGCAGCCCCCAGGGGGGACCTGAAGCTTTCTTT.

The J gene is TRBJ2-5, the V gene TRBV30, with D maybe TRBD2 (5 bases). Germline values: CDR1 GTSNPN, CDR2 SVGIG (reference sequence). V was cut by 4 bases and J by 4 bases, with 19 bases left in between. The CDR3 covers 15 residues. The CDR3 region is CAWTPGWVGVETQYF. CDR3 bases: TGTGCCTGGACACCAGGTTGGGTCGGGGTAGAGACCCAGTACTTC.

The chain uses TRBV5-6 and TRBJ2-2, with 7 nucleotides matching TRBD1. Losses at the gene ends were 3 bases for V and 4 bases for J; bases not matched to a gene: 9. CDR3 length: 16 amino acids. Germline CDR1 reads SGHDT; CDR2 reads YYEEEE. Here the CDR3 reads CASSWETGSRTGELFF. The CDR3 nucleotides read TGTGCCAGCAGCTGGGAGACAGGGAGTCGCACCGGGGAGCTGTTTTTT.

V and J are TRBV10-3 and TRBJ2-2, with TRBD1 identical over 9 bases. Germline CDR1 is ENHRY and CDR2 is SYGVKD. J gave up 3 bases and V 4 bases, and 0 bases lay outside the gene matches. The CDR3 is 14 amino acids. The CDR3 is CAISGDRDTGELFF. CDR3 bases: TGTGCCATCAGTGGGGACAGGGACACCGGGGAGCTGTTTTTT.

V and J are TRBV28 and TRBJ2-7; D ambiguous. V was cut by 3 bases and J by 6 bases, with 24 bases left in between. Germline V gene sequence: CDR1 MDHEN, CDR2 SYDVKM. This CDR3 contains 17 residues. The CDR3 loop reads CASSFPLDVISLGEQYF. The DNA of the CDR3 is TGTGCCAGCAGTTTCCCTCTTGATGTTATCTCTCTCGGCGAGCAGTACTTC.